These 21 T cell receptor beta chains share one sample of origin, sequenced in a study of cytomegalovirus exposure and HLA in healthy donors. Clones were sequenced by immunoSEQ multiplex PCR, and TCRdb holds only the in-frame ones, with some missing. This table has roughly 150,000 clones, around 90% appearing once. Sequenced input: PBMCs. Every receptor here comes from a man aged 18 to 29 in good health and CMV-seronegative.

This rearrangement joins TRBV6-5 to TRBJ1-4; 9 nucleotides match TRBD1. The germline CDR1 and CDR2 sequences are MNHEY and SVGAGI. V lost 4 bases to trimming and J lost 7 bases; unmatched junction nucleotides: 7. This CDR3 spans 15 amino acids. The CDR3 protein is CASSSTGGDAEKLFF. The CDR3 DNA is TGTGCCAGCAGTTCCACAGGGGGCGACGCTGAAAAACTGTTTTTT.

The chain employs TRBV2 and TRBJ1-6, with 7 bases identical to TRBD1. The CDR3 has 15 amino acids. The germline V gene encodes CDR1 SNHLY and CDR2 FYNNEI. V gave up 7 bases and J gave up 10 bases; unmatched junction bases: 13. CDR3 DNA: TGTGCCAGCAACCTAGACAGGGTGAGGGGGTCACCCCTCCACTTT. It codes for CASNLDRVRGSPLHF.

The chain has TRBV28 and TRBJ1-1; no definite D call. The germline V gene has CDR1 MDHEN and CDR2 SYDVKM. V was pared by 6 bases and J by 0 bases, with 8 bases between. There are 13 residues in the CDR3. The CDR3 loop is CASRSRVNTEAFF. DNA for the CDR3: TGTGCCAGCAGGTCAAGAGTGAACACTGAAGCTTTCTTT.

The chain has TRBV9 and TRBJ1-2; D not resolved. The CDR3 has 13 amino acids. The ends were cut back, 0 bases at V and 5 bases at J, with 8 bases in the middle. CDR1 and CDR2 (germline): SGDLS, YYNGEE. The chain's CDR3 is CASSVDSPYGYTF. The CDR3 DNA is TGTGCCAGCAGCGTAGACAGCCCTTATGGCTACACCTTC.

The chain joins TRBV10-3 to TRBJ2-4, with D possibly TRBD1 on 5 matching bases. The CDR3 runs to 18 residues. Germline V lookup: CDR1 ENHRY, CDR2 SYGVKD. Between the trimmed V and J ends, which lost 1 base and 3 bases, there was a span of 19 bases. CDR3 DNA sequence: TGTGCCATCAGTGAGTTCCTCCCAGGGAACCTAGTCAAAAACATTCAGTACTTC. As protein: CAISEFLPGNLVKNIQYF.

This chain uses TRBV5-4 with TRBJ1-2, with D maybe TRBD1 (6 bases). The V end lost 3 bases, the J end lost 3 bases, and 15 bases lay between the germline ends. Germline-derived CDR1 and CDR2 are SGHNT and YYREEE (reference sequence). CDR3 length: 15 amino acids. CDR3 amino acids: CASSSAGADDYGYTF. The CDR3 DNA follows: TGTGCCAGCAGCTCAGCAGGGGCGGATGACTATGGCTACACCTTC.

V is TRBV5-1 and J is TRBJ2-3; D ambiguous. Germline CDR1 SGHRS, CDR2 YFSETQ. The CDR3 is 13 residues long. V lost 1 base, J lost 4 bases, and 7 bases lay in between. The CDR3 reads CASSLTSPDTQYF. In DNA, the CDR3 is TGCGCCAGCAGCTTGACATCCCCAGATACGCAGTATTTT.

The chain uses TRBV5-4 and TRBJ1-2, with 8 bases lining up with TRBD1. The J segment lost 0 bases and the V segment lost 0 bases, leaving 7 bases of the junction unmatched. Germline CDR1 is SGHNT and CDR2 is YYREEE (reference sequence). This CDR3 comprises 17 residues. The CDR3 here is CASSLATGTGTNYGYTF. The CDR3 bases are TGTGCCAGCAGCTTGGCAACAGGGACAGGCACTAACTATGGCTACACCTTC.

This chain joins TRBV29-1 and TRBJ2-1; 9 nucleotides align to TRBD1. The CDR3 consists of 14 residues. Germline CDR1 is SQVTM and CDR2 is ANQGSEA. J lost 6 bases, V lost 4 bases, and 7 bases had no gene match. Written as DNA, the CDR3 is TGCAGCGTTGGGGGGACAGGGATCCGCAATGAGCAGTTCTTC. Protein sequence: CSVGGTGIRNEQFF.

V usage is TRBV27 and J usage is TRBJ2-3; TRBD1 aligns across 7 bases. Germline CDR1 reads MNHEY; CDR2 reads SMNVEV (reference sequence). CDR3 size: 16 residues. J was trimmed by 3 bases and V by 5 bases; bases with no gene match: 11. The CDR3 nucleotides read TGTGCCAGCAGTCCCCAGCGACAGGGCTCGACAGATACGCAGTATTTT. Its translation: CASSPQRQGSTDTQYF.

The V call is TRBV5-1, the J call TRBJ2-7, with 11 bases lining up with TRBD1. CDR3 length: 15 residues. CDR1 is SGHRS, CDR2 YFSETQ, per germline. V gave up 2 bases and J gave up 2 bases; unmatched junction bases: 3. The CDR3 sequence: CASSFGQGAAYEQYV. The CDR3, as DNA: TGCGCCAGCAGCTTTGGACAGGGGGCGGCCTACGAGCAGTACGTC.

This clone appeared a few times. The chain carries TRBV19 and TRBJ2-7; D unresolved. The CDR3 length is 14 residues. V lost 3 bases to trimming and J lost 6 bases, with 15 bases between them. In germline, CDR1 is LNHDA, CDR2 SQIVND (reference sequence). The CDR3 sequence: CASSIMNSPTEQYF. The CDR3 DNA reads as TGTGCCAGTAGTATCATGAACAGTCCAACCGAGCAGTACTTC.

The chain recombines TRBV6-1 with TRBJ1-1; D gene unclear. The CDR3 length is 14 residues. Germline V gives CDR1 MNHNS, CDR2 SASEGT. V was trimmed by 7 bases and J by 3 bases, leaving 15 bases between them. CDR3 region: CASNGKVGDTEAFF. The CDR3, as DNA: TGTGCCAGCAATGGTAAAGTGGGAGACACTGAAGCTTTCTTT.

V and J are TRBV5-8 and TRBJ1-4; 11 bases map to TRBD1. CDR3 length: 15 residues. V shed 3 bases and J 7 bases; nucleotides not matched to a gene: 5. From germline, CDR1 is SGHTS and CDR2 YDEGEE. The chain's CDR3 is CASSWTGGESEKLFF. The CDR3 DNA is TGTGCCAGCAGCTGGACAGGGGGCGAAAGTGAAAAACTGTTTTTT.

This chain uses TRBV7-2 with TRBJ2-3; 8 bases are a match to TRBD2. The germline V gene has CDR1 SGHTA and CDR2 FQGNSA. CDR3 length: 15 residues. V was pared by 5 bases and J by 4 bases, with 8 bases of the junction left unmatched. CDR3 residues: CASSRSGADPDTQYF. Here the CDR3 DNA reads TGTGCCAGCAGCCGTAGCGGGGCAGATCCAGATACGCAGTATTTT.

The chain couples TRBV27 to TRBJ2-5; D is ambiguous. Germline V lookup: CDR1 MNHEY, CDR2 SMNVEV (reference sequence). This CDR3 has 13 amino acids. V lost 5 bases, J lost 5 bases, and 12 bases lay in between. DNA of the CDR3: TGTGCCAGCAGTACAACGGGTTCGGAGACCCAGTACTTC. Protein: CASSTTGSETQYF.

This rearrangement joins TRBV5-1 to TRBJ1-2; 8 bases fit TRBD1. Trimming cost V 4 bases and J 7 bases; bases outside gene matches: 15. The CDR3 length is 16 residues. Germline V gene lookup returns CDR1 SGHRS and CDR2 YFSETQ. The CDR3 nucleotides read TGCGCCAGCAGCGGGGGGACAGGAGGATCGGGAGGTGGCTACACCTTC. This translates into CASSGGTGGSGGGYTF.

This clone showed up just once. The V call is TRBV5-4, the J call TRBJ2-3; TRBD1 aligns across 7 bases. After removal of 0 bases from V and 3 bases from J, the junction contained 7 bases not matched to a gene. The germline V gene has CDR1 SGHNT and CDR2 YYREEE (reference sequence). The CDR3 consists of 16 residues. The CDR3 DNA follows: TGTGCCAGCAGCTTGGTTAGGGGGCTAGGGACAGATACGCAGTATTTT. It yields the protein CASSLVRGLGTDTQYF.

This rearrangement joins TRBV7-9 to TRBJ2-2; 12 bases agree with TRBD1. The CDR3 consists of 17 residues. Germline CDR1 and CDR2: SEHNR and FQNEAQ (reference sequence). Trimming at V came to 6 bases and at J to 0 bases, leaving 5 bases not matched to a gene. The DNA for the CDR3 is TGTGCCAGCAGGAGGGACAGGGGGCACTCGAACACCGGGGAGCTGTTTTTT. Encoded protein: CASRRDRGHSNTGELFF.

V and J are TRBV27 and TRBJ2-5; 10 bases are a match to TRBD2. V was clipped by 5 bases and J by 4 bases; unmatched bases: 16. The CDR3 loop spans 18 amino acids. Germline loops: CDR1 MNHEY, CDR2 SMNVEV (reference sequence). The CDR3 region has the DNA TGTGCCAGCAGTGTCAGCCGGCAGATAGCGGGGGGAGTAGAGACCCAGTACTTC. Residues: CASSVSRQIAGGVETQYF.

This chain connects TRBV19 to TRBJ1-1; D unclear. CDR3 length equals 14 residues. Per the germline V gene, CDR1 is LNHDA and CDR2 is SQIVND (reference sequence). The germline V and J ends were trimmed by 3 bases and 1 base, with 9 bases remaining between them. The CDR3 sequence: CASSIFRENTEAFF. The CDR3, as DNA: TGTGCCAGTAGTATTTTTCGGGAGAACACTGAAGCTTTCTTT.